This T cell receptor beta chain appears in the sequencing data of a study of blood T cell repertoires in COVID-19. Germline-derived CDR1 and CDR2 are KGHDR and SFDVKD. Trimming removed 1 base from V and 7 bases from J; junction bases left unmatched: 7. The CDR3 has 16 residues. Assay used: immunoSEQ multiplex PCR; TCRdb lists only in-frame clones, some missing. The sample shows over 250,000 clones, around four fifths of them seen only once. Material for sequencing was PBMCs or T cells enriched from blood (not recorded which). V and J are TRBV24-1 and TRBJ2-1, with 9 bases aligning to TRBD2. The TCR originated in a man aged 30-40 years with acute COVID-19. Here the CDR3 reads CATSDFRAGGTNEQFF. CDR3 bases: TGTGCCACCAGTGATTTCAGGGCGGGGGGGACTAATGAGCAGTTCTTC.